This record looks at one T cell receptor beta chain sequence and its context. What it binds is not known. There were no recent acute infections or vaccinations among the donors, who were healthy HIV-negative adults. Researchers partitioned CD4+ cells into CD45RA+ naive and CD45RA-negative memory subsets. The sample is drawn from a study of shared clonotypes between healthy human individuals. The study, taken as a whole, reports: Across subsets, estimated richness was generally greater for naive than for memory populations. Measured sharing among donors was expected to vary with sequencing depth.

The repertoire was sequenced with immunoSEQ multiplex PCR; TCRdb's copy has only in-frame clones and lacks some. The data show some 580,000 clones, more than 95% seen once. The V gene's germline CDR1 is SSHAT and CDR2 FNYEAQ (reference sequence). CDR3 length: 14 residues. V lost 2 bases and J 8 bases, leaving 15 bases between the germline ends. The receptor's source is a woman aged 30 to 39 in good health. V is TRBV7-7 and J is TRBJ1-2; D gene ambiguous. Sequencing was performed on naive CD4+ T cells sorted from blood. The subset is: CD45RA+ positively selected. This chain's CDR3 is CASSLQETRGGYTF. CDR3 sequence (DNA): TGTGCCAGCAGCTTACAGGAGACCCGTGGCGGCTACACCTTC.